The rows below give T cell receptor beta chains drawn from one sample of a study of tumor-infiltrating lymphocytes in localized non-small cell lung cancer. Repertoires were generated with immunoSEQ multiplex PCR, while TCRdb's copy carries only in-frame clones and drops some. Here the sample spans around 15,000 clones, 80% being singletons. The sample taken for sequencing was uninvolved lung tissue not adjacent to the tumor. The receptors come from a human donor with non-small cell lung cancer. The CDR3 runs from the conserved cysteine through the conserved F or W. A D gene is named only where the DNA matches it firmly. The size field is filled for only some rows; it gives once, few, many or a size class.

d_call	clone_size	v_call	j_call	cdr3_nt	cdr3_aa
TRBD1	-	TRBV4-1	TRBJ2-6	TGCGCCAGCAGCCATGGCGGTGGACAGGGGGCTACGGGGGCCAACGTCCTGACTTTC	CASSHGGGQGATGANVLTF
-	few	TRBV5-1	TRBJ2-3	TGCGCCAGCAGCTTGGGTTCAGATACGCAGTATTTT	CASSLGSDTQYF
-	-	TRBV9	TRBJ2-7	TGTGCCAGCAGCGTAGGATCGGGGTCCGACGGATCCGAGCAGTACTTC	CASSVGSGSDGSEQYF
-	once	TRBV19	TRBJ1-1	TGTGCCAACCCGAAGGGGGTTGGGAACACTGAAGCTTTCTTT	CANPKGVGNTEAFF
-	-	TRBV4-1	TRBJ2-3	TGCGCCAGCAGCCCCCTACGCTACCGGGAGAGGGGAGATACGCAGTATTTT	CASSPLRYRERGDTQYF
TRBD1	medium-sized	TRBV30	TRBJ1-2	TGTGCCGGCGGGGGACAGATCGGCTACACCTTC	CAGGGQIGYTF
-	-	TRBV6-5	TRBJ2-7	TGTGCCAGCAGTTTTTCACATTCGGGGATTCTTCTCGAGCAGTACTTC	CASSFSHSGILLEQYF
TRBD2	-	TRBV7-4	TRBJ2-3	TGTGCCAGCAGCTGTCTAGCGGGCCTCACAGATACGCAGTATTTT	CASSCLAGLTDTQYF
TRBD1	-	TRBV10-2	TRBJ2-7	TGCGCCAGCAGCGAGCCGGACAGGAGCTACGAGCAGTACTTC	CASSEPDRSYEQYF
-	-	TRBV28	TRBJ1-3	TGTGCCAGCAGTTTGCAGGGGCAGGCTGGAAACACCATATATTTT	CASSLQGQAGNTIYF
TRBD1	-	TRBV19	TRBJ1-5	TGTGCCAGTTCACAGGGGATAGAACAGCCCCAGCATTTT	CASSQGIEQPQHF
TRBD1	-	TRBV4-1	TRBJ1-4	TGCGCCAGCAGCCAAGCCGGATCCGGGACAGGGGCACAAAAACTGTTTTTT	CASSQAGSGTGAQKLFF
-	-	TRBV20-1	TRBJ2-1	TGCAGTGCTCCCCTGTACAATGAGCAGTTCTTC	CSAPLYNEQFF
-	-	TRBV29-1	TRBJ2-3	TGCAGCGCCCGGGGGAACACAGATACGCAGTATTTT	CSARGNTDTQYF
-	-	TRBV5-1	TRBJ2-3	TGCGCCAGCAGCTTGGTTACGGGTGGAGGTACAGATACGCAGTATTTT	CASSLVTGGGTDTQYF
TRBD1	-	TRBV28	TRBJ2-1	TGTGCCAGTTCATCCAGGGGGTATAATGAGCAGTTCTTC	CASSSRGYNEQFF
-	-	TRBV19	TRBJ2-5	TGTGCCAGTAGTTCGTGGCGGGCTAGCGAGGTACAAGAGACCCAGTACTTC	CASSSWRASEVQETQYF
TRBD2	-	TRBV2	TRBJ2-2	TGTGCCGCCGGGACTAGCGGGAGTCTAAACACCGGGGAGCTGTTTTTT	CAAGTSGSLNTGELFF
-	-	TRBV6-5	TRBJ2-7	TGTGCCAGCAGAGTCTACCGGGACGCAGCCTACGAGCAGTACTTC	CASRVYRDAAYEQYF
-	-	TRBV5-1	TRBJ1-1	TGCGCCAGCAGCTTGGAGGGGCTGGAAGGCACTGAAGCTTTCTTT	CASSLEGLEGTEAFF
-	-	TRBV7-2	TRBJ1-4	TGTGCCAGCAGTCAGATCCTTGCCGGGGGTGAAAAACTGTTTTTT	CASSQILAGGEKLFF
TRBD1	-	TRBV9	TRBJ1-1	TGTGCCAGCAGCGTAGAGGGGGCGTTGACAGAAGCTTTCTTT	CASSVEGALTEAFF
TRBD2	-	TRBV7-9	TRBJ2-1	TGTGCCAGCAGCTTAGGACTAGCTCAGTTCTTC	CASSLGLAQFF
TRBD2	-	TRBV5-1	TRBJ2-1	TGCGCCAGCATTACCGGGACTAGCGTCCACAATGAGCAGTTCTTC	CASITGTSVHNEQFF
-	-	TRBV6-1	TRBJ1-1	TGTGCCAGCAGCCTCGACCGCACTGAAGCTTTCTTT	CASSLDRTEAFF
TRBD2	-	TRBV6-6	TRBJ2-3	TGTGCCAGCAGTTTAGCGGGGGTCACAGATACGCAGTATTTT	CASSLAGVTDTQYF
-	-	TRBV15	TRBJ2-1	TGTGCCACCAGCAGAGTACAGGATTACAATGAGCAGTTCTTC	CATSRVQDYNEQFF
TRBD2	-	TRBV5-6	TRBJ2-7	TGTGCCAGCAGCTTGGGACTAGCGGGAGTGAGCTCCTACGAGCAGTACTTC	CASSLGLAGVSSYEQYF
-	few	TRBV11-2	TRBJ2-1	TGTGCCAGCAGCTTGGTGATCTCCTACAATGAGCAGTTCTTC	CASSLVISYNEQFF
TRBD2	-	TRBV7-2	TRBJ2-3	TGTGCCAGCAGCTTTACTAGCGGGAGGGGGGTAGGCACAGATACGCAGTATTTT	CASSFTSGRGVGTDTQYF
-	-	TRBV6-1	TRBJ2-7	TGTGCCAGCCAAAATCCCTTGCCAGGGGATCCGTACTTC	CASQNPLPGDPYF
TRBD1	-	TRBV7-9	TRBJ1-4	TGTGCCAGCAGCTGGACAGGGTCTAATGAAAAACTGTTTTTT	CASSWTGSNEKLFF
-	few	TRBV19	TRBJ2-2	TGTGCCACTACGAGGTCCAACACCGGGGAGCTGTTTTTT	CATTRSNTGELFF
-	few	TRBV10-3	TRBJ2-1	TGTGCCATCAGTGAGGGGCTTAGCGGCTACAATGAGCAGTTCTTC	CAISEGLSGYNEQFF
-	-	TRBV19	TRBJ1-1	TGTGCCAGTAGTGTTCAGCGGAACACTGAAGCTTTCTTT	CASSVQRNTEAFF
-	-	TRBV5-5	TRBJ1-2	TGTGCCAGCAGCTTGGTAGGGTATGGCTACACCTTC	CASSLVGYGYTF
TRBD1	-	TRBV5-4	TRBJ2-7	TGTGCCACCCAGGACAGGGCGACCTACGAGCAGTACTTC	CATQDRATYEQYF
-	-	TRBV5-1	TRBJ2-7	TGCGCCAGCAGCCCGGAGGACTATCCTCCTCGTCAGTACTTC	CASSPEDYPPRQYF
TRBD1	once	TRBV28	TRBJ2-7	TGTGCCAGCAGCCGACCCGGGACAGGGTGGGACGAGCAGTACTTC	CASSRPGTGWDEQYF
TRBD1	-	TRBV27	TRBJ1-5	TGTGCCAGCAGTCCTGACAGGGGAGATCAGCCCCAGCATTTT	CASSPDRGDQPQHF
-	-	TRBV9	TRBJ2-5	TGTGCCAGCGCTAGAGGGCAGGGACAAGAGACCCAGTACTTC	CASARGQGQETQYF
-	-	TRBV30	TRBJ1-2	TGTGCCTGGAGTGTACTGGGACGGGGCTACACCTTC	CAWSVLGRGYTF
-	-	TRBV7-2	TRBJ2-1	TGTGCCAGCAGCCCCCGGGGGCCTGGATTTGGTGAGCAGTTCTTC	CASSPRGPGFGEQFF
-	-	TRBV4-1	TRBJ2-2	TGCGCCAGCAGCCACCGCCTAGGGTTAGGCGGGGAGCTGTTTTTT	CASSHRLGLGGELFF
-	-	TRBV29-1	TRBJ2-3	TGCAGCGTTACGGAGCAACTCTTCACAGATACGCAGTATTTT	CSVTEQLFTDTQYF
-	-	TRBV2	TRBJ1-1	TGTGCCAGCAGTAAAGGTCAAGGGGACACTGAAGCTTTCTTT	CASSKGQGDTEAFF
-	-	TRBV27	TRBJ1-4	TGTGCCAGCAGTTTATGGGGCATCGACCCGGGGACTAATGAAAAACTGTTTTTT	CASSLWGIDPGTNEKLFF
TRBD2	-	TRBV9	TRBJ2-1	TGTGCCAGCAGTGGGACTAGCGGCTACAATGAGCAGTTCTTC	CASSGTSGYNEQFF
-	-	TRBV6-5	TRBJ2-3	TGTGCCAGCAGAACTAGCTACCCAGATACGCAGTATTTT	CASRTSYPDTQYF
-	-	TRBV7-9	TRBJ2-1	TGTGCCAGCAGCCTGAACCAGGGTTTCAATGAGCAGTTCTTC	CASSLNQGFNEQFF
TRBD2	-	TRBV2	TRBJ2-1	TGTGCCAGCAGTGAAGCGGGAACTAGCGGGAGGGCCCTCGGAAAGCAGTTCTTC	CASSEAGTSGRALGKQFF
TRBD1	-	TRBV18	TRBJ1-1	TGTGCCAGCTTTCAGGGGGCTGGGACTGAAGCTTTCTTT	CASFQGAGTEAFF
-	few	TRBV5-1	TRBJ1-5	TGCGCCAGCAGCTTGGACACTGAAGGGCAGCCCCAGCATTTT	CASSLDTEGQPQHF
-	once	TRBV6-6	TRBJ1-1	TGTGCCAGCAAGGGCAGCCAGAACACTGAAGCTTTCTTT	CASKGSQNTEAFF
-	-	TRBV5-4	TRBJ1-4	TGTGCCAGCCAAGCCAGGCCTAACTCTGAAAAACTGTTTTTT	CASQARPNSEKLFF
TRBD2	-	TRBV6-1	TRBJ2-1	TGTGCCAGCAGAGTCGAGCCTAGCGGGAGCCATGAGCAGTTCTTC	CASRVEPSGSHEQFF
-	few	TRBV30	TRBJ2-2	TGTGCCTGGAGTCACGTCACCGGGGAGCTGTTTTTT	CAWSHVTGELFF
-	-	TRBV6-1	TRBJ1-5	TGTGCCAGCAGTGAATGGCTCTCAAATCAGCCCCAGCATTTT	CASSEWLSNQPQHF
-	few	TRBV30	TRBJ1-5	TGTGCCTGGAGTACAGGGTTCGATCAGCCCCAGCATTTT	CAWSTGFDQPQHF
-	-	TRBV28	TRBJ1-4	TGTGCCAGCTACGGACGGCTTAATGAAAAACTGTTTTTT	CASYGRLNEKLFF